One sample yielded the 25 T cell receptor beta chains listed below, sequenced in a study of shared clonotypes between healthy human individuals (TCRdb year 2020). Library construction relied on the immunoSEQ multiplex PCR assay. TCRdb's version of the immuneACCESS table is confined to in-frame rearrangements and falls short of the full clone set. An unresolved V gene accounts for under half of the shortfall where checked; the remainder is of unknown origin. The sample yields 2 million to 2.5 million clones; nearly 97% were counted once. Approximately 0.13% of the sample comes from the top ten. Source material: naive CD4+ T cells sorted from blood. What the cell subset or site label conveys for this sample: CD45RA+ positively selected. The receptors originated from a man younger than 35 in good health.

The chain links TRBV10-3 to TRBJ1-5; 7 bases fit TRBD1. V shed 10 bases, J shed 7 bases, and the junction held 10 bases outside the gene matches. Germline V CDR1 and CDR2: ENHRY, SYGVKD. The CDR3 sequence is 13 residues long. CDR3 DNA sequence: TGTGCCACCGACAGGGAAAGAGGGCAGCCCCAGCATTTT. Residues: CATDRERGQPQHF.

Worth noting for this clone: This sample includes further DNA sequences coding for the same CDR3. The chain recombines TRBV30 with TRBJ2-3, with 8 nucleotides matching TRBD2. The CDR3 is 15 residues long. J lost 1 base, V lost 0 bases, and 3 bases had no gene match. CDR1 is GTSNPN, CDR2 SVGIG, per germline (reference sequence). The CDR3 here is CAWSVHSGGTDTQYF. The CDR3 coding sequence is TGTGCCTGGAGTGTACATAGCGGGGGCACAGATACGCAGTATTTT.

This clone was recorded only once. CDR3 DNA: TGTGCCAGCAGCTCGGACCGTTACTACAATGAGCAGTTCTTC. This translates into CASSSDRYYNEQFF. The J gene is TRBJ2-1, the V gene TRBV11-3; D not certain. The CDR3 is made up of 14 amino acids. Germline assignment: CDR1 SGHNT and CDR2 YENEEA. V was trimmed by 4 bases and J by 3 bases, leaving 10 bases between them.

This chain connects TRBV5-5 to TRBJ1-6; 9 nucleotides agree with TRBD1. V shed 5 bases, J shed 8 bases, and the junction held 8 bases outside the gene matches. Per the germline V gene, CDR1 is SGHKS and CDR2 is YYEKEE (reference sequence). The CDR3 runs 15 residues. As DNA, the CDR3 is TGTGCCAGCAGTTACCGGGACAGGGATTATTCACCCCTCCACTTT. It is translated as CASSYRDRDYSPLHF. The whole variable domain, remainder taken from reference TRBV5-5 and TRBJ1-6, is DAGVTQSPTHLIKTRGQQVTLRCSPISGHKSVSWYQQVLGQGPQFIFQYYEKEERGRGNFPDRFSARQFPNYSSELNVNALLLGDSALYLCASSYRDRDYSPLHFGNGTRLTVT.

The rearrangement uses TRBV7-2 and TRBJ2-2; D might be TRBD1 (5 bases). The CDR3 extends over 13 amino acids. V was trimmed by 5 bases and J by 4 bases, leaving 8 bases between them. The V gene's germline CDR1 is SGHTA and CDR2 FQGNSA. Here the CDR3 reads CASSPQVTGELFF. As DNA, the CDR3 is TGTGCCAGCAGCCCACAGGTCACCGGGGAGCTGTTTTTT.

This clone was observed a few times. The chain combines TRBV6-4 with TRBJ1-1; possible D gene TRBD1, 6 bases. There are 14 residues in the CDR3. With 6 bases removed from V and 1 base from J, the gap between germline ends came to 12 bases. Germline values: CDR1 MRHNA, CDR2 SNTAGT. The CDR3 spells CASRMEGGNTEAFF. CDR3 bases: TGTGCCAGCAGGATGGAAGGGGGGAACACTGAAGCTTTCTTT.

The J gene is TRBJ2-7, the V gene TRBV2; 9 nucleotides match TRBD1. The ends lost 5 bases at V and 4 bases at J; junction bases unmatched: 12. CDR3 length: 16 amino acids. Germline CDR1 is SNHLY and CDR2 is FYNNEI. As DNA, the CDR3 is TGTGCCAGCAGTATTGAGTTTGGGACAGGGTCATACGAGCAGTACTTC. The encoded protein is CASSIEFGTGSYEQYF.

The DNA for the CDR3 is TGTGCCAGCAGCGCTTTGAGGGGGACTCGGACTGAAGCTTTCTTT. Translation gives CASSALRGTRTEAFF. V is TRBV6-5 and J is TRBJ1-1; tentatively, D is TRBD1 (6 bases). This CDR3 contains 15 residues. Germline CDR1 reads MNHEY; CDR2 reads SVGAGI. Trimming left V 6 bases short and J 5 bases short, with 19 bases between.

The chain joins TRBV28 to TRBJ1-1; 7 nucleotides align to TRBD1. The CDR3 sequence is 12 residues long. CDR1 and CDR2 (germline): MDHEN, SYDVKM. Losses at the gene ends were 6 bases for V and 6 bases for J; bases not matched to a gene: 4. The CDR3 reads CASRTGRAEAFF. The CDR3 coding sequence is TGTGCCAGCAGGACAGGGAGGGCTGAAGCTTTCTTT. Full variable domain (missing parts from reference TRBV28 and TRBJ1-1): DVKVTQSSRYLVKRTGEKVFLECVQDMDHENMFWYRQDPGLGLRLIYFSYDVKMKEKGDIPEGYSVSREKKERFSLILESASTNQTSMYLCASRTGRAEAFFGQGTRLTVV.

DNA for the CDR3: TGTGCCAGCAGTGCGGGACAAAAGGGTAATTCACCCCTCCACTTT. Residues: CASSAGQKGNSPLHF. The V gene is TRBV7-8, the J gene TRBJ1-6; D may be TRBD1 (6 bases). Germline V gene lookup returns CDR1 SGHVS and CDR2 FQNEAQ. The CDR3 sequence is 15 residues long. Between the trimmed V and J ends, which lost 6 bases and 6 bases, there was a span of 15 bases.

The table lists this clone with a count of one. The V and J genes are TRBV30 and TRBJ2-3; D gene uncertain. Germline CDR1 is GTSNPN and CDR2 is SVGIG (reference sequence). CDR3 length: 13 amino acids. The V and J ends lost 4 bases and 3 bases respectively, with 11 bases between them. The CDR3 nucleotides read TGTGCCTGGACCCCCGTGGGAACAGATACGCAGTATTTT. Amino acids: CAWTPVGTDTQYF.

V usage is TRBV6-5 and J usage is TRBJ2-5; perhaps TRBD1 as D (5 bases). Germline lookup yields CDR1 MNHEY and CDR2 SVGAGI. The CDR3 is made up of 14 amino acids. V lost 2 bases to trimming and J lost 5 bases, with 12 bases between them. Written as DNA, the CDR3 is TGTGCCAGCAGTTACAGCGTGTCAGGGGAGACCCAGTACTTC. This encodes CASSYSVSGETQYF.

CDR3 loop: CASSELPIDKKNIQYF. CDR3 sequence (DNA): TGTGCCAGCAGTGAACTACCCATCGACAAAAAAAACATTCAGTACTTC. This chain links TRBV6-1 with TRBJ2-4; D is uncertain. The CDR3 is 16 residues long. The V gene's germline CDR1 is MNHNS and CDR2 SASEGT. V shed 2 bases and J shed 4 bases, with 15 bases lying between them.

This chain uses TRBV2 with TRBJ1-5; D may be TRBD1 (5 bases). V was clipped by 8 bases and J by 2 bases, with 16 bases between them. The V gene's germline CDR1 is SNHLY and CDR2 FYNNEI. The CDR3 is 15 amino acids. CDR3 DNA sequence: TGTGCCAGCGGGGGGACCGCCTTAGGCAATCAGCCCCAGCATTTT. It is translated as CASGGTALGNQPQHF.

V is TRBV18 and J is TRBJ1-3; D is perhaps TRBD1 (6 bases). This CDR3 region has 16 residues. Germline values: CDR1 KGHSH, CDR2 LQKENI. Trimming left V 4 bases short and J 2 bases short, with 15 bases between. CDR3 nucleotide sequence: TGTGCCAGCTCACTTCCTCAGGGGTCTCCTGGAAACACCATATATTTT. Encoded protein: CASSLPQGSPGNTIYF.

J is TRBJ2-7 and V is TRBV7-9; no clear D gene. Per germline, CDR1 SEHNR and CDR2 FQNEAQ (reference sequence). The CDR3 contains 17 residues. V was clipped by 1 base and J by 3 bases, with 19 bases between them. CDR3 loop: CASSLEDGFGLDYEQYF. The CDR3 nucleotides are TGTGCCAGCAGCTTAGAGGACGGATTTGGGCTTGACTACGAGCAGTACTTC.

With respect to this clone: The sample has other DNA sequences that encode this CDR3 too. The chain joins TRBV18 to TRBJ2-5; D is perhaps TRBD1 or TRBD2 (6 bases each). Trimming stripped 0 bases from V and 4 bases from J, with 9 bases between. The CDR3 totals 14 residues. Germline CDR1 is KGHSH and CDR2 is LQKENI. The CDR3 here is CASSPPRGAETQYF. The CDR3 DNA reads as TGTGCCAGCTCACCACCGAGGGGGGCAGAGACCCAGTACTTC.

The chain has TRBV10-3 and TRBJ1-6; 7 bases map to TRBD1. This CDR3 region has 14 residues. J lost 7 bases, V lost 6 bases, and 6 bases had no gene match. Germline V gene data show CDR1 as ENHRY and CDR2 as SYGVKD. The DNA for the CDR3 is TGTGCCATCAGACCGGGACAGATAAATTCACCCCTCCACTTT. Translated, it gives CAIRPGQINSPLHF.

A word on this clone: At the DNA level, this CDR3 is encoded by other sequences in the same sample as well. The rearrangement joins TRBV7-9 to TRBJ2-3; D is undetermined. Germline V gene sequence: CDR1 SEHNR, CDR2 FQNEAQ (reference sequence). Trimming took 1 base from V and 6 from J, leaving 5 bases between them. CDR3 length equals 12 residues. The CDR3 bases are TGTGCCAGCAGCTTAGGTTTGGATACGCAGTATTTT. As protein: CASSLGLDTQYF.

Only one count was recorded for this clone. The CDR3, as DNA: TGTGCCTGTACGGGACAGCCGAACACTGAAGCTTTCTTT. This gives the protein CACTGQPNTEAFF. The J gene is TRBJ1-1, the V gene TRBV30; 7 bases agree with TRBD1. CDR1 GTSNPN and CDR2 SVGIG come from the germline V gene (reference sequence). There are 13 residues in the CDR3. The trim removed 6 bases at V and 1 base at J, leaving 5 bases unmatched. Full variable domain (remainder filled in from reference TRBV30 and TRBJ1-1): SQTIHQWPATLVQPVGSPLSLECTVEGTSNPNLYWYRQAAGRGLQLLFYSVGIGQISSEVPQNLSASRPQDRQFILSSKKLLLSDSGFYLCACTGQPNTEAFFGQGTRLTVV.

The rearrangement joins TRBV2 to TRBJ2-7; D remains ambiguous. The CDR3 consists of 13 residues. V was trimmed by 4 bases and J by 3 bases, leaving 10 bases between them. In germline, CDR1 is SNHLY, CDR2 FYNNEI. CDR3 amino acids: CASSVRQNYEQYF. The CDR3 coding sequence is TGTGCCAGCAGTGTGAGGCAGAACTACGAGCAGTACTTC.

CDR3: CASSTLSQAKNIQYF. The CDR3 DNA is TGTGCCAGCAGTACCCTAAGCCAAGCCAAAAACATTCAGTACTTC. The chain recombines TRBV27 with TRBJ2-4; D not resolved. Trimming pared 5 bases from V and 0 bases from J, leaving 11 bases between. Germline V lookup: CDR1 MNHEY, CDR2 SMNVEV (reference sequence). CDR3 size: 15 residues.

This chain joins TRBV5-1 and TRBJ1-4; no reliable D call. Germline-derived CDR1 and CDR2 are SGHRS and YFSETQ. CDR3 length equals 14 residues. The V end was cut by 3 bases, the J end by 4 bases, with 10 bases between. The chain's CDR3 is CASSWQDLNEKLFF. The DNA of the CDR3 is TGCGCCAGCAGCTGGCAGGACCTTAATGAAAAACTGTTTTTT. The full variable domain, its missing parts supplied by reference TRBV5-1 and TRBJ1-4, is KAGVTQTPRYLIKTRGQQVTLSCSPISGHRSVSWYQQTPGQGLQFLFEYFSETQRNKGNFPGRFSGRQFSNSRSEMNVSTLELGDSALYLCASSWQDLNEKLFFGSGTQLSVL.

The rearrangement uses TRBV5-6 and TRBJ2-7, with a tentative D call TRBD2 (5 bases). V lost 4 bases and J lost 5, with 16 bases in between. The CDR3 consists of 14 residues. Per germline, CDR1 SGHDT and CDR2 YYEEEE. This CDR3 reads CASSPVWGEDEQYF. The CDR3 region has the DNA TGTGCCAGCAGCCCTGTATGGGGAGAAGACGAGCAGTACTTC.

V is TRBV6-6 and J is TRBJ1-6; D unresolved. Per germline, CDR1 MNHNY and CDR2 SVGAGI (reference sequence). CDR3 size: 15 residues. Trimming shortened V by 2 bases and J by 7 bases, and 12 bases separated the two germline ends. The CDR3 sequence: CASSYARGENSPLHF. The CDR3 nucleotides read TGTGCCAGCAGTTACGCTCGCGGGGAGAATTCACCCCTCCACTTT.